A single sample is the source of the 9 T cell receptor beta chains below, sequenced in a study of blood T cell repertoires in COVID-19. The data were produced by immunoSEQ multiplex PCR, yet TCRdb's version contains in-frame clones alone and is incomplete. The sample comprises some 45,000 clones, almost 85% of which are singletons, and about 14% rests with the top ten. The sample comprised peripheral blood. Receptor source: a human donor in a cohort sampled during active COVID-19.

This chain links TRBV20-1 with TRBJ2-3, with D possibly matching TRBD2 (6 bases). Germline assignment: CDR1 DFQATT and CDR2 SNEGSKA (reference sequence). V lost 3 bases to trimming and J lost 3 bases, with 10 bases between them. This CDR3 has 13 amino acids. CDR3 nucleotides: TGCAGTGCTAGTGACGGGAGTACAGATACGCAGTATTTT. Its protein is CSASDGSTDTQYF.

The chain joins TRBV15 to TRBJ2-7; D perhaps matches TRBD2 (7 bases). CDR1 is LNHNV and CDR2 is YYDKDF in the germline V gene (reference sequence). The V end lost 0 bases, the J end lost 6 bases, and 27 bases lay between the germline ends. The CDR3 totals 19 residues. This CDR3 reads CATSREIGAGAMGRVEQYF. Written as DNA, the CDR3 is TGTGCCACCAGCAGAGAAATAGGTGCGGGGGCTATGGGGCGGGTCGAGCAGTACTTC.

The genes are TRBV2 and TRBJ1-2, with TRBD1 matching over 8 bases. CDR1 and CDR2 (germline): SNHLY, FYNNEI. The CDR3 consists of 13 residues. With V trimmed by 5 bases and J by 7 bases, 6 bases remained unmatched. This CDR3 reads CASSLNRGAGYTF. CDR3 coding DNA: TGTGCCAGCAGTCTTAACAGGGGGGCTGGCTACACCTTC.

About this clone itself: Other DNA sequences in the sample encode the same CDR3. The chain is built from TRBV5-1 and TRBJ1-1; D is ambiguous. From germline, CDR1 is SGHRS and CDR2 YFSETQ. Trimming stripped 0 bases from V and 0 bases from J, with 6 bases between. This CDR3 has 14 residues. CDR3 sequence (DNA): TGCGCCAGCAGCTTGGATCCAGTGAACACTGAAGCTTTCTTT. Translation: CASSLDPVNTEAFF.

The J gene is TRBJ2-2, the V gene TRBV6-5; the match to TRBD1 covers 10 bases. Germline CDR1 MNHEY, CDR2 SVGAGI. The CDR3 length is 15 residues. The J segment lost 5 bases and the V segment lost 5 bases, leaving 5 bases of the junction unmatched. The DNA for the CDR3 is TGTGCCAGCAGTCTGGGACAGGGGTGGACCGGGGAGCTGTTTTTT. Translated, it gives CASSLGQGWTGELFF.

This clone has more than one count but fewer than ten. The chain links TRBV29-1 to TRBJ2-1; D possibly corresponds to TRBD2 (6 bases). From germline, CDR1 is SQVTM and CDR2 ANQGSEA. This CDR3 spans 13 amino acids. V dropped 5 bases and J dropped 7 bases, with 15 bases sitting between them. CDR3 sequence (DNA): TGCAGCGTTCAAATTAACCGGGAGAATGAGCAGTTCTTC. Its translation: CSVQINRENEQFF.

The J gene is TRBJ1-1, the V gene TRBV7-9; D unclear. The CDR3 length is 14 residues. V lost 2 bases, J lost 2 bases, and 9 bases lay in between. Germline CDR1 reads SEHNR; CDR2 reads FQNEAQ (reference sequence). CDR3 DNA sequence: TGTGCCAGCAGCTTACACTCTCTTAACACTGAAGCTTTCTTT. Amino acids: CASSLHSLNTEAFF.

The chain recombines TRBV7-9 with TRBJ2-3, with 8 bases lining up with TRBD2. CDR1 and CDR2 from the germline V gene are SEHNR and FQNEAQ (reference sequence). The CDR3 totals 16 residues. V was clipped by 6 bases and J by 4 bases; unmatched bases: 12. For the CDR3, the DNA is TGTGCCAGCAGATTTTGGACTAGCTTGGGAGCAGATACGCAGTATTTT. This codes for CASRFWTSLGADTQYF. Supplemented by reference TRBV7-9 and TRBJ2-3, the full variable domain reads DTGVSQNPRHKITKRGQNVTFRCDPISEHNRLYWYRQTLGQGPEFLTYFQNEAQLEKSRLLSDRFSAERPKGSFSTLEIQRTEQGDSAMYLCASRFWTSLGADTQYFGPGTRLTVL.

The chain uses TRBV2 and TRBJ1-1; D perhaps matches TRBD1 (5 bases). Per germline, CDR1 SNHLY and CDR2 FYNNEI. The length of the CDR3 is 17 residues. The V gene lost 2 bases and the J gene lost 3 bases, with 19 bases spanning the gap. The CDR3 reads CASSEPLGGTSDTEAFF. CDR3 nucleotide sequence: TGTGCCAGCAGTGAACCCCTGGGGGGGACTAGCGACACTGAAGCTTTCTTT.